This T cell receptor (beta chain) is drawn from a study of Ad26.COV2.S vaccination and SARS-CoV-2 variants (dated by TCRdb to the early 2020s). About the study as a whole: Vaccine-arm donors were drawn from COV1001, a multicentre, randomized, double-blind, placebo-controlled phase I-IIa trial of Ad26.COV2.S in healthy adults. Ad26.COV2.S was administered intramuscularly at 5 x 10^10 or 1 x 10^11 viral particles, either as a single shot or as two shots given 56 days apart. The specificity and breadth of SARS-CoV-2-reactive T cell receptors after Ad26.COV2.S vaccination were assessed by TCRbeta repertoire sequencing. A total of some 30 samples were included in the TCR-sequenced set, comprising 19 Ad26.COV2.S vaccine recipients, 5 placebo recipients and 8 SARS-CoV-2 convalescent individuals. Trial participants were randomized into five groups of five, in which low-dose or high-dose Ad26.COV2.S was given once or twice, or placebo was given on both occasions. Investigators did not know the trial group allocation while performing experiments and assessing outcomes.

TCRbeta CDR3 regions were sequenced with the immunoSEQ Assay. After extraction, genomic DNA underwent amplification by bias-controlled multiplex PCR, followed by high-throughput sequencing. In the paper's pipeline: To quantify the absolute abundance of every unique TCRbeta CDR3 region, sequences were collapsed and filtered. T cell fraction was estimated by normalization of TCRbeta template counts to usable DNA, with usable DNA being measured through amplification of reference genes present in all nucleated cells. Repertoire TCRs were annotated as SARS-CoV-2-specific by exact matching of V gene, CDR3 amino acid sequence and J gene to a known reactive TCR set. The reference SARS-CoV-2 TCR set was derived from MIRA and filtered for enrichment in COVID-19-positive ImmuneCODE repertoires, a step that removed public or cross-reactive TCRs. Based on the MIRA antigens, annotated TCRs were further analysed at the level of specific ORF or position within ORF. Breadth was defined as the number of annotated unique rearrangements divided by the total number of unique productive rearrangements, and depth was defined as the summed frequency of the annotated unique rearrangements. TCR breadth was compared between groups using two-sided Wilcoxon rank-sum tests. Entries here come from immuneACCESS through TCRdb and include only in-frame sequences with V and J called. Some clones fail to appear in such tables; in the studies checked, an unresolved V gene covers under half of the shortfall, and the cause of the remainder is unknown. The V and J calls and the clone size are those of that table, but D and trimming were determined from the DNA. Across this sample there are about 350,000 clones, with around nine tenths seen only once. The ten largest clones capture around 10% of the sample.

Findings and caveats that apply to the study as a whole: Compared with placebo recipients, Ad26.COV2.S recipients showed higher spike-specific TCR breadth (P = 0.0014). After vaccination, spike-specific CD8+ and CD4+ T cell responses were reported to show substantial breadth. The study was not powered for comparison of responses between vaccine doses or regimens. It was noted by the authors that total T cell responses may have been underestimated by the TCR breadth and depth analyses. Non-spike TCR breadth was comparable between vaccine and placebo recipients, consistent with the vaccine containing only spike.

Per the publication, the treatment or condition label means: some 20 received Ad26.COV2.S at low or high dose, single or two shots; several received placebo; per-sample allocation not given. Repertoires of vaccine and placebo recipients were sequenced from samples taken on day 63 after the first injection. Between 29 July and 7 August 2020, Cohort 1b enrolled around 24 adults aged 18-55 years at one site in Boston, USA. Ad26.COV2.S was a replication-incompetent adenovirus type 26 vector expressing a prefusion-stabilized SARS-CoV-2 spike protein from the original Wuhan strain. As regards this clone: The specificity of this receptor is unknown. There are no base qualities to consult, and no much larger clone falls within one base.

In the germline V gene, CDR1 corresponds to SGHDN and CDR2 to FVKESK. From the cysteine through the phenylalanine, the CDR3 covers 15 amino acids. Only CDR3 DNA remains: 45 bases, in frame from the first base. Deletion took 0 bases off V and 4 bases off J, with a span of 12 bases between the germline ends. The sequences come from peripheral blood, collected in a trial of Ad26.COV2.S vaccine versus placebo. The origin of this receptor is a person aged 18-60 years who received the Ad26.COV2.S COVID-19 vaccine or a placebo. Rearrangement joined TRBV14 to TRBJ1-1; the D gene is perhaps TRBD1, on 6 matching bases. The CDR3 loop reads CASSQESGARTEAFF. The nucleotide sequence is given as TGTGCCAGCAGCCAAGAATCGGGGGCTCGCACTGAAGCTTTCTTT.